The 23 T cell receptor beta chains below were found in one sample sequenced in a study of T cells in Graves' hyperthyroidism and ophthalmopathy. The CDR3 regions of TCR beta were amplified from RNA transcripts. The HTBI primer set drove a first-round RT-PCR of the TCR CDR3. A single record per CDR3 protein comes from TCRdb applying MiXCR to the multiplex PCR reads. The data contain approximately 430,000 distinct CDR3 sequences, 15% to 17% of them seen just once; the ten biggest clones take up over 7.5%. Sequencing was done on a sample of blood. These receptors all stem from a woman younger than 35 with Graves' hyperthyroidism.

This clonotype was observed many times. V is TRBV6-1 and J is TRBJ1-4, with TRBD1 as a possible D gene (5 bases). Trimming cost V 5 bases and J 4 bases, with 14 bases left between them. This CDR3 region has 15 residues. CDR1 and CDR2 (germline): MNHNS, SASEGT. In DNA form, the CDR3 reads TGTGCCAGCAGTTTCGCCGGGACTCTTAATGAAAAACTGTTTTTT. Translated: CASSFAGTLNEKLFF.

The table lists this clonotype with many counts. The chain is built from TRBV13 and TRBJ2-3; D unclear. Germline CDR1 is PRHDT and CDR2 is FYEKMQ (reference sequence). The CDR3 covers 14 residues. V lost 1 base and J lost 6, with 11 bases in between. The CDR3: CASSLVASWDTQYF. CDR3 nucleotide sequence: TGTGCCAGCAGCTTAGTAGCCTCGTGGGATACGCAGTATTTT.

This clonotype was detected many times. The chain has TRBV27 and TRBJ2-7; 8 positions agree with TRBD1. Trimming at V came to 5 bases and at J to 2 bases, leaving 11 bases not matched to a gene. The germline V gene encodes CDR1 MNHEY and CDR2 SMNVEV (reference sequence). The CDR3 is 16 amino acids. In DNA form, the CDR3 reads TGTGCCAGCAGTCCAACGAGAGGGACAGGCGCCTACGAGCAGTACTTC. Translation gives CASSPTRGTGAYEQYF.

This clonotype was seen ten or more times. The rearrangement joins TRBV20-1 to TRBJ1-2, with D perhaps matching TRBD1 (6 bases). V lost 1 base, J lost 3 bases, and 6 bases lay in between. The V gene's germline CDR1 is DFQATT and CDR2 SNEGSKA (reference sequence). This CDR3 has 12 amino acids. CDR3 nucleotide sequence: TGCAGTGCTAGAGGGACAGACTATGGCTACACCTTC. Encoded protein: CSARGTDYGYTF.

This clonotype was counted many times. V gene TRBV11-2 combines with J gene TRBJ2-1; 14 bases align to TRBD2. Losses at the gene ends were 5 bases for V and 0 bases for J; bases not matched to a gene: 9. Germline V CDR1 and CDR2: SGHAT, FQNNGV. The CDR3 runs 19 residues. CDR3 loop: CASSPGGLAGAGSYNEQFF. For the CDR3, the DNA is TGTGCCAGCAGCCCCGGGGGACTAGCGGGGGCAGGCTCCTACAATGAGCAGTTCTTC.

At least ten counts were recorded for this clonotype. The J gene is TRBJ2-6, the V gene TRBV7-8, with 10 bases matching TRBD1. Germline V CDR1 and CDR2: SGHVS, FQNEAQ. This CDR3 contains 17 residues. V lost 4 bases to trimming and J lost 4 bases; unmatched junction nucleotides: 7. DNA of the CDR3: TGTGCCAGCAGCTCTAGACAGGGGGCGGCGGGGGCCAACGTCCTGACTTTC. Protein: CASSSRQGAAGANVLTF. The full variable domain, its missing parts supplied by reference TRBV7-8 and TRBJ2-6, is GAGVSQSPRYKVAKRGQDVALRCDPISGHVSLFWYQQALGQGPEFLTYFQNEAQLDKSGLPSDRFFAERPEGSVSTLKIQRTQQEDSAVYLCASSSRQGAAGANVLTFGAGSRLTVL.

This clonotype was seen a few times. The J gene is TRBJ2-6, the V gene TRBV19; the D is unclear. Looked up from germline, CDR1 is LNHDA and CDR2 is SQIVND (reference sequence). V was pared by 4 bases and J by 17 bases, with 12 bases between. The CDR3 extends over 11 amino acids. DNA for the CDR3: TGTGCCAGTAGTACCACCGGGCCAATGACTTTC. Residues: CASSTTGPMTF.

This clonotype was counted ten times or more. This CDR3 is CASRGDSSTDTQYF. The CDR3, as DNA: TGTGCCAGCAGGGGGGACTCAAGCACAGATACGCAGTATTTT. The chain joins TRBV2 to TRBJ2-3; TRBD2 might be the D (6 bases). Germline assignment: CDR1 SNHLY and CDR2 FYNNEI. CDR3 size: 14 residues. V lost 6 bases and J 0 bases, leaving 10 bases between the germline ends.

The table lists this clonotype with many counts. The rearrangement uses TRBV20-1 and TRBJ2-1; D call uncertain. Per the germline V gene, CDR1 is DFQATT and CDR2 is SNEGSKA (reference sequence). The CDR3 runs to 15 residues. V lost 0 bases and J 0 bases, leaving 9 bases between the germline ends. In DNA form, the CDR3 reads TGCAGTGCTAGAGAGGCTTCGAGCTCCTACAATGAGCAGTTCTTC. Amino acids: CSAREASSSYNEQFF.

This clonotype has a count of ten or more. The V and J genes are TRBV6-1 and TRBJ1-2, with D possibly TRBD1 on 5 matching bases. CDR3 length equals 17 residues. V was clipped by 2 bases and J by 0 bases, with 16 bases between them. Germline V lookup: CDR1 MNHNS, CDR2 SASEGT. The DNA of the CDR3 is TGTGCCAGCAGTGAACATAGGGACCCTAGAGCTAACTATGGCTACACCTTC. Its protein is CASSEHRDPRANYGYTF.

In the case of this clonotype: Mismatch with germline at one junction end may stem from a read error. The CDR3 DNA follows: TGCGCCAGCAGCCAAGGACTGCGGAGCTCCTACGAGCGGTACTTC. This translates into CASSQGLRSSYERYF. V is TRBV4-1 and J is TRBJ2-7; D not certain. This CDR3 is 15 amino acids long. Germline CDR1 is MGHRA and CDR2 is YSYEKL.

Comments on this clonotype: This may be a read error, as it is one base from a much larger clone. The rearrangement joins TRBV27 to TRBJ1-2; no definite D call. V shed 3 bases and J shed 0 bases, with 11 bases lying between them. Germline V lookup: CDR1 MNHEY, CDR2 SMNVEV (reference sequence). The CDR3 has 15 residues. The CDR3 loop is CASSFGVGSNYGYTF. CDR3 DNA: TGTGCCAGCAGTTTCGGGGTTGGCTCTAACTATGGCTACACCTTC.

This clonotype was picked up many times. This sequence joins TRBV7-3 and TRBJ2-1; weak D call: TRBD2 (6 bases). The CDR3 spans 14 residues. The V end was cut by 3 bases, the J end by 5 bases, with 11 bases between. From germline, CDR1 is SGHTA and CDR2 FQGTGA. The DNA of the CDR3 is TGTGCCAGCAGCTTGTCAGGGACTGACAATGAGCAGTTCTTC. Residues: CASSLSGTDNEQFF.

This clonotype was found many times. CDR3 in amino acids: CASSQEEGRYEQYF. DNA of the CDR3: TGTGCCAGCAGCCAAGAGGAGGGCCGCTACGAGCAGTACTTC. This chain links TRBV14 with TRBJ2-7; a possible D gene is TRBD2 (6 bases). The CDR3 sequence is 14 residues long. Per the germline V gene, CDR1 is SGHDN and CDR2 is FVKESK. V lost 0 bases and J 3 bases, leaving 9 bases between the germline ends.

This clonotype was picked up many times. The V call is TRBV30, the J call TRBJ1-1; no firm D call. This CDR3 spans 14 amino acids. Germline V gene lookup returns CDR1 GTSNPN and CDR2 SVGIG (reference sequence). Deletions cut 0 bases from V and 1 base from J, with 9 bases between. The CDR3 DNA reads TGTGCCTGGAGTGTTCGGGGATGGAACACTGAAGCTTTCTTT. This gives the protein CAWSVRGWNTEAFF.

This clonotype was counted only a few times. As the CDR3 is not closed by the conserved phenylalanine or tryptophan, this likely results from a read error. The chain is built from TRBV5-1 and TRBJ2-4; the D gene is possibly TRBD1 (6 bases). V lost 4 bases, J lost 2 bases, and 10 bases lay in between. Germline CDR1 SGHRS, CDR2 YFSETQ. CDR3 length: 14 amino acids. The CDR3 loop is CASSEDSTKNIQYL. CDR3 nucleotides: TGCGCCAGCAGCGAGGACAGTACCAAAAACATTCAGTACCTC.

This clonotype was seen at least ten times. The V gene is TRBV12-3 or TRBV12-4, the J gene TRBJ2-5; perhaps TRBD1 as D (5 bases). Trimming left V 3 bases short and J 3 bases short, with 11 bases between. This CDR3 is built from 14 residues. The CDR3 region is CASSLERGEETQYF. The DNA for the CDR3 is TGTGCCAGCAGTTTGGAAAGGGGCGAAGAGACCCAGTACTTC.

The table lists this clonotype with many counts. J is TRBJ2-5 and V is TRBV2; TRBD2 agrees at 7 bases. CDR3 length: 16 amino acids. Germline-derived CDR1 and CDR2 are SNHLY and FYNNEI. V lost 0 bases to trimming and J lost 5 bases; unmatched junction nucleotides: 9. The CDR3 DNA reads as TGTGCCAGCAGTGAAGCGCTAAGCGGAGCGGGGGAGACCCAGTACTTC. It codes for CASSEALSGAGETQYF.

This clonotype was picked up many times. The rearrangement uses TRBV10-3 and TRBJ2-1, with 9 bases matching TRBD1. Germline CDR1 ENHRY, CDR2 SYGVKD. The CDR3 runs to 14 residues. The ends lost 7 bases at V and 7 bases at J; junction bases unmatched: 8. The CDR3 loop reads CAITRQGVRNEQFF. The CDR3 DNA follows: TGTGCCATCACCAGACAGGGGGTTAGGAATGAGCAGTTCTTC.

This clonotype was observed at least ten times. The chain links TRBV5-1 to TRBJ1-1; no firm D call. CDR3 size: 10 residues. The V gene lost 3 bases and the J gene lost 8 bases, with 5 bases spanning the gap. Germline values: CDR1 SGHRS, CDR2 YFSETQ. In DNA, the CDR3 is TGCGCCAGCAGCTGGCCCGAAGCTTTCTTT. It is translated as CASSWPEAFF.

This chain connects TRBV5-1 to TRBJ1-2; D gene unclear. From germline, CDR1 is SGHRS and CDR2 YFSETQ. The CDR3 spans 15 residues. V lost 4 bases and J lost 7, with 20 bases in between. In DNA form, the CDR3 reads TGCGCCAGCAGCCCGACGTGGGGTCTCGCGATTGGCTACACCTTC. This gives the protein CASSPTWGLAIGYTF.

This clonotype was recorded at least ten times. The V and J genes are TRBV2 and TRBJ1-2; D unclear. The V end lost 6 bases, the J end lost 6 bases, and 5 bases lay between the germline ends. Per germline, CDR1 SNHLY and CDR2 FYNNEI. The CDR3 is 10 amino acids. In DNA form, the CDR3 reads TGTGCCAGCAGATTGGATGGCTACACCTTC. This sequence encodes CASRLDGYTF.

Note on this clonotype: The junction does not match germline at one end; this may be a read error. The rearrangement joins TRBV12-3 or TRBV12-4 to TRBJ2-7; the D is unclear. The CDR3 spans 12 residues. The CDR3 sequence: CVSSDPSYEQYF. CDR3 sequence (DNA): TGTGTCAGCAGTGACCCCTCCTACGAGCAGTACTTC.